This TCR beta chain was identified during a study of CD4 T cells in relation to SARS-CoV-2 and coronaviruses. Produced via immunoSEQ multiplex PCR; TCRdb's table is partial and in-frame only. This sample has some 23,000 clones, with under 85% found just once. The unexposed donors gave CD4+ T cells in about 2010-2019, prior to COVID-19. Isolation of CD4+ T cells took place after approximately eleven days in culture. Testing used SARS-CoV-2 S/N and four cold-coronavirus spikes on unexposed-donor CD4+ T cells, cells permitting. About this clone itself: Its antigen is as yet unknown.

This clonotype originated in a human donor in good health. Source material: CD4+ T cells from PBMCs, cultured in vitro.

The CDR3 DNA follows: TGTGCCACCAGTGAGACGACAGGGGGCAAGGATGAGCAGTTCTTC. Protein: CATSETTGGKDEQFF. The rearrangement joins TRBV24-1 to TRBJ2-1, with TRBD1 matching 10 bases. V lost 4 bases to trimming and J lost 8 bases; unmatched junction nucleotides: 7. The CDR3 runs to 15 residues. Germline CDR1 is KGHDR and CDR2 is SFDVKD.